Shown below are 27 T cell receptor beta chains from a single sample sequenced in a study of CD8 T cells in ankylosing spondylitis. The study, taken as a whole, reports: Seemingly distinctive of ankylosing spondylitis blood was a TCR beta motif formed by eight highly homologous variants.

For these TCRs, the target antigens are not known. TCRdb fed the 5' RACE reads into MiXCR, producing one record per CDR3 protein. The repertoire has 700,000 or so distinct CDR3 sequences, around 20% of them found once; the top ten carry under 20%. Sequenced sample: blood, either unsorted or a sorted T cell fraction (not recorded which). Receptors were obtained from a male donor with ankylosing spondylitis.

The chain combines TRBV29-1 with TRBJ2-3, with D possibly called TRBD1 or TRBD2 (5 bases each). Trimming removed 2 bases at V and 6 bases at J, with 12 bases between. The germline CDR1 and CDR2 sequences are SQVTM and ANQGSEA. The CDR3 contains 13 residues. The CDR3 coding sequence is TGCAGCGTTGAACGGCAGGGAGACGATACGCAGTATTTT. Its protein product is CSVERQGDDTQYF.

The V gene is TRBV6-2 or TRBV6-3, the J gene TRBJ2-7, with 11 bases that match TRBD2. CDR3 size: 18 residues. Per the germline V gene, CDR1 is MNHEY and CDR2 is SVGEGT. Trimming at V came to 0 bases and at J to 2 bases, leaving 9 bases not matched to a gene. CDR3 DNA: TGTGCCAGCAGTTACTCGTTTCTAGCGGGAGGCCGAACCTACGAGCAGTACTTC. It codes for CASSYSFLAGGRTYEQYF.

This clonotype was recorded a few times. The J gene is TRBJ1-1, the V gene TRBV28, with 7 bases fitting TRBD1. Trimming cost V 6 bases and J 1 base; bases outside gene matches: 5. The germline gives CDR1 MDHEN, CDR2 SYDVKM. CDR3 length: 14 residues. CDR3 coding DNA: TGTGCCAGCAGGACAGACAGGGAGAACACTGAAGCTTTCTTT. It codes for CASRTDRENTEAFF.

The gene calls are TRBV28 and TRBJ2-1, with a possible D match to TRBD2 (5 bases). CDR3 length: 14 amino acids. Trimming removed 6 bases from V and 6 bases from J, with 15 bases in between. Per germline, CDR1 MDHEN and CDR2 SYDVKM. The CDR3 nucleotides are TGTGCCAGCAGCAGCGGAACCGATCGCAATGAGCAGTTCTTC. It codes for CASSSGTDRNEQFF.

The chain joins TRBV28 to TRBJ2-3; 8 bases fit TRBD1. V shed 6 bases and J 2 bases; nucleotides not matched to a gene: 16. Looked up from germline, CDR1 is MDHEN and CDR2 is SYDVKM. This CDR3 region has 18 residues. The CDR3 protein is CASSTGQGALRTTDTQYF. The CDR3, as DNA: TGTGCCAGCAGCACCGGACAGGGAGCCCTACGAACCACAGATACGCAGTATTTT.

The sample holds a few counts of this clonotype. The chain links TRBV6-6 to TRBJ1-1; TRBD1 might be the D (6 bases). This CDR3 region has 12 residues. The V and J ends lost 7 bases and 6 bases respectively, with 12 bases between them. Germline V lookup: CDR1 MNHNY, CDR2 SVGAGI (reference sequence). CDR3 sequence reads: CASNRQVSEAFF. CDR3 DNA: TGTGCCAGCAATCGACAGGTATCTGAAGCTTTCTTT.

A few counts support this clonotype. The rearrangement uses TRBV6-5 and TRBJ2-5; D gene ambiguous. The CDR3 covers 14 residues. V shed 0 bases and J shed 1 base, with 6 bases lying between them. The germline gives CDR1 MNHEY, CDR2 SVGAGI. The CDR3 DNA reads TGTGCCAGCAGTTACTCGTTGCGCCAAGAGACCCAGTACTTC. Translation gives CASSYSLRQETQYF.

J is TRBJ2-7 and V is TRBV29-1; 9 bases line up with TRBD2. The CDR3 covers 16 residues. J was trimmed by 3 bases and V by 3 bases; bases with no gene match: 12. Germline lookup yields CDR1 SQVTM and CDR2 ANQGSEA. CDR3 DNA sequence: TGCAGCGTTGATTCTAGCGGGGAAGCTCTGGGCTACGAGCAGTACTTC. Translated: CSVDSSGEALGYEQYF.

V gene TRBV29-1 combines with J gene TRBJ1-2; D is perhaps TRBD1 (5 bases). The CDR3 has 13 residues. The germline CDR1 and CDR2 sequences are SQVTM and ANQGSEA. V was pared by 4 bases and J by 8 bases, with 17 bases between. The chain's CDR3 is CSVVADGTRGYTF. The DNA for the CDR3 is TGCAGCGTTGTGGCAGATGGGACTCGGGGCTACACCTTC.

This clonotype turned up a few times. The chain is built from TRBV11-3 and TRBJ2-1; possible D gene TRBD2, 5 bases. Trimming shortened V by 1 base and J by 4 bases, and 8 bases separated the two germline ends. This CDR3 region has 14 residues. Germline V gene sequence: CDR1 SGHNT, CDR2 YENEEA. CDR3 loop: CASSLGLPYNEQFF. The CDR3 DNA sequence: TGTGCCAGCAGCTTAGGACTACCGTACAATGAGCAGTTCTTC.

This clonotype was seen a handful of times. The J gene is TRBJ1-2, the V gene TRBV6-1; 11 bases map to TRBD1. CDR3 length: 14 residues. Germline CDR1 MNHNS, CDR2 SASEGT. The V and J ends lost 6 bases and 5 bases, in that order; junction bases with no gene match: 5. The CDR3 loop is CASRDGTGGYGYTF. Written as DNA, the CDR3 is TGTGCCAGCAGAGATGGGACAGGGGGATATGGCTACACCTTC.

The V and J genes are TRBV24-1 and TRBJ1-1, with unresolved D. Germline values: CDR1 KGHDR, CDR2 SFDVKD. V was clipped by 0 bases and J by 8 bases, with 6 bases between them. The CDR3 extends over 12 amino acids. The CDR3 coding sequence is TGTGCCACCAGTGATTTGGGCGGAGAAGCTTTCTTT. It codes for CATSDLGGEAFF.

In this sample, this clonotype turned up many times. V is TRBV12-3 or TRBV12-4 and J is TRBJ1-1; tentatively, D is TRBD1 (5 bases). V lost 7 bases and J 4 bases, leaving 19 bases between the germline ends. This CDR3 is built from 15 residues. In nucleotides, the CDR3 is TGTGCCAGCAACCCGTCGCAGGGAGGTAGCACTGAAGCTTTCTTT. Residues: CASNPSQGGSTEAFF.

The chain joins TRBV7-9 to TRBJ2-7; 9 bases agree with TRBD1. Losses at the gene ends were 2 bases for V and 3 bases for J; bases not matched to a gene: 5. The CDR3 has 15 amino acids. Per the germline V gene, CDR1 is SEHNR and CDR2 is FQNEAQ (reference sequence). DNA for the CDR3: TGTGCCAGCAGCTTAACATCGGGACAGGGCTACGAGCAGTACTTC. Its protein product is CASSLTSGQGYEQYF.

V usage is TRBV7-9 and J usage is TRBJ2-1; no firm D call. Germline loops: CDR1 SEHNR, CDR2 FQNEAQ (reference sequence). Trimming stripped 3 bases from V and 9 bases from J, with 12 bases between. There are 13 residues in the CDR3. Written as DNA, the CDR3 is TGTGCCAGCAGCTTGGTCGCCGTCTCTGAGCAGTTCTTC. This gives the protein CASSLVAVSEQFF.

This clonotype has just a few counts. The chain is built from TRBV4-1 and TRBJ2-1; D call uncertain. Per the germline V gene, CDR1 is MGHRA and CDR2 is YSYEKL. V was cut by 0 bases and J by 4 bases, with 13 bases left in between. This CDR3 spans 16 amino acids. DNA of the CDR3: TGCGCCAGCAGCCAAGAGGTCGCAAACCTTTACAATGAGCAGTTCTTC. Its translation: CASSQEVANLYNEQFF.

This clonotype has more than one count but fewer than ten. The chain is built from TRBV19 and TRBJ2-1; D is perhaps TRBD2 (5 bases). V lost 6 bases to trimming and J lost 5 bases, with 17 bases between them. Germline values: CDR1 LNHDA, CDR2 SQIVND (reference sequence). CDR3 size: 15 residues. For the CDR3, the DNA is TGTGCCAGTAGCATCGCTAGCCCCCCTGACAATGAGCAGTTCTTC. It specifies CASSIASPPDNEQFF.

V usage is TRBV12-3 or TRBV12-4 and J usage is TRBJ2-5; TRBD2 agrees at 9 bases. The length of the CDR3 is 17 residues. With V trimmed by 0 bases and J by 5 bases, 10 bases remained unmatched. CDR3 bases: TGTGCCAGCAGTTTAGCGCGTTTAGCGGGAGTGTCTGAGACCCAGTACTTC. Translation gives CASSLARLAGVSETQYF.

This clonotype has at least ten counts. The chain employs TRBV12-3 or TRBV12-4 and TRBJ2-1; D is perhaps TRBD2 (6 bases). The CDR3 length is 15 residues. The ends were cut back, 5 bases at V and 2 bases at J, with 13 bases in the middle. CDR3 amino acids: CASSHSSDTYNEQFF. CDR3 nucleotide sequence: TGTGCCAGCAGTCACTCTAGCGATACCTACAATGAGCAGTTCTTC.

This clonotype was seen more than once but under ten times. The chain uses TRBV20-1 and TRBJ2-1; D may correspond to TRBD1 or TRBD2 (5 bases each). This CDR3 region has 15 residues. Germline-derived CDR1 and CDR2 are DFQATT and SNEGSKA (reference sequence). V lost 6 bases to trimming and J lost 3 bases, with 18 bases between them. The CDR3 sequence: CSAPRGQGDYNEQFF. Here the CDR3 DNA reads TGCAGTGCCCCGCGAGGGCAAGGGGACTACAATGAGCAGTTCTTC.

This clonotype was counted a few times. This chain joins TRBV28 and TRBJ1-1; perhaps TRBD1 as D (6 bases). V was cut by 5 bases and J by 0 bases, with 19 bases left in between. The germline CDR1 and CDR2 sequences are MDHEN and SYDVKM. The CDR3 is 17 amino acids. The CDR3 nucleotides read TGTGCCAGCAGTCCGTCCTCCTACAGGGCGCTGAACACTGAAGCTTTCTTT. It translates to CASSPSSYRALNTEAFF.

V is TRBV7-9 and J is TRBJ2-1, with TRBD2 identical over 13 bases. There are 17 residues in the CDR3. J lost 8 bases, V lost 3 bases, and 10 bases had no gene match. Germline assignment: CDR1 SEHNR and CDR2 FQNEAQ (reference sequence). CDR3: CASSLFPRTSGSHEQFF. In nucleotides, the CDR3 is TGTGCCAGCAGCTTGTTTCCCCGGACTAGCGGGAGCCATGAGCAGTTCTTC.

This clonotype has only a few counts. The V call is TRBV28, the J call TRBJ2-4, with a tentative D call TRBD1 (5 bases). Germline CDR1 reads MDHEN; CDR2 reads SYDVKM. The CDR3 spans 17 residues. V was pared by 6 bases and J by 0 bases, with 18 bases between. CDR3 in DNA: TGTGCCAGCAGAGGCCTCGACAGACCGCTAGCCAAAAACATTCAGTACTTC. Protein product: CASRGLDRPLAKNIQYF.

This clonotype appeared a few times. The rearrangement links TRBV27 to TRBJ2-7; D might be TRBD1 (6 bases). Trimming shortened V by 4 bases and J by 1 base, and 11 bases separated the two germline ends. Germline CDR1 reads MNHEY; CDR2 reads SMNVEV (reference sequence). The CDR3 covers 14 residues. CDR3 amino acids: CASSSYRESYEQYF. The CDR3 DNA reads as TGTGCCAGCAGTTCGTACAGGGAGTCCTACGAGCAGTACTTC.

This rearrangement joins TRBV29-1 to TRBJ2-2, with TRBD2 identical over 13 bases. Germline CDR1 is SQVTM and CDR2 is ANQGSEA. V was pared by 1 base and J by 5 bases, with 4 bases of the junction left unmatched. CDR3 length: 16 amino acids. In DNA form, the CDR3 reads TGCAGCGTTGAAGGACTAGCGGGAGGTAAAACCGGGGAGCTGTTTTTT. Protein: CSVEGLAGGKTGELFF.

The chain has TRBV20-1 and TRBJ1-6; D might be TRBD1 (5 bases). Germline V gene data show CDR1 as DFQATT and CDR2 as SNEGSKA (reference sequence). V gave up 4 bases and J gave up 6 bases, with 16 bases separating them. This CDR3 contains 15 residues. The CDR3 DNA reads as TGCAGTGCTAACAACCGGGACGGGGGTAATTCACCCCTCCACTTT. Its protein is CSANNRDGGNSPLHF.

This clonotype was detected only a few times. The rearrangement uses TRBV3-1 and TRBJ2-1; D is unresolved. V dropped 0 bases and J dropped 4 bases, with 13 bases sitting between them. Germline V lookup: CDR1 LGHDT, CDR2 YNNKEL (reference sequence). CDR3 length: 16 residues. The CDR3 here is CASSQDVGTGYNEQFF. CDR3 coding DNA: TGTGCCAGCAGCCAAGATGTGGGTACTGGGTACAATGAGCAGTTCTTC.